This T cell receptor beta chain was obtained from a study of regulatory dendritic cells for organ transplantation. CD4+ or CD8+ T cells were sorted as naive CD45RA+ or memory CD45RO+. Germline loops: CDR1 LNHNV, CDR2 YYDKDF (reference sequence). The CDR3 contains 18 residues. Trimming removed 0 bases from V and 0 bases from J, with 14 bases in between. TCRdb keeps only in-frame clones here, not all; method: immunoSEQ multiplex PCR. Here the sample spans 30,000 to 40,000 clones, over 80% being singletons. Note on this clone: What it recognizes is unknown.

Study-level results: Memory T cells were less diverse than naive, with memory CD8+ most oligoclonal.

Sequencing was performed on naive CD8+ T cells from blood. The subset was: CD45RA+ naive T cells. The rearrangement joins TRBV15 to TRBJ1-4; TRBD1 is a possible D gene (5 bases). The sequence came from a human donor in good health. CDR3 amino acids: CATSRELVGGATNEKLFF. For the CDR3, the DNA is TGTGCCACCAGCAGAGAACTTGTTGGGGGAGCAACTAATGAAAAACTGTTTTTT.